One and the same sample provided the 8 T cell receptor beta chains below, sequenced in a study of graft-versus-host responses after intestinal transplantation (dated by TCRdb to the early 2020s). Receptors were amplified or captured by the immunoSEQ multiplex PCR assay. TCRdb's version of the immuneACCESS table is confined to in-frame rearrangements and falls short of the full clone set. An unresolved V gene accounts for under half of the shortfall where checked; the remainder is of unknown origin. The sample records 90,000 to 100,000 clones, about 91% of which are singletons. In total, the top ten clones hold around 0.53% of the sample. Which antigens these TCRs recognize remains unknown. This sample's time point label indicates: cells obtained before transplantation from donor or recipient. Sample: unstimulated CD8+ T cells sorted from spleen or lymph node cells, taken before intestinal transplant. All receptors derive from a human donor who received an intestinal transplant.

The CDR3 DNA reads as TGCGCCAGCAGTGAGGGCGACAGGGTCCGGGAGACCCAGTACTTC. Translation: CASSEGDRVRETQYF. The chain is built from TRBV10-1 and TRBJ2-5; 7 bases line up with TRBD1. The J segment lost 5 bases and the V segment lost 2 bases, leaving 8 bases of the junction unmatched. Germline V lookup: CDR1 WNHNN, CDR2 SYGVQD (reference sequence). The CDR3 is 15 amino acids.

The chain recombines TRBV5-1 with TRBJ2-3, with TRBD1 as a possible D gene (6 bases). CDR1 and CDR2 (germline): SGHRS, YFSETQ. V shed 4 bases and J shed 14 bases, with 17 bases lying between them. The CDR3 covers 12 residues. The DNA of the CDR3 is TGCGCCAGCAGCCAGAACAGGGAAATGGGGTATTTT. It is translated as CASSQNREMGYF.

The J gene is TRBJ1-6, the V gene TRBV18, with D possibly matching TRBD1 (6 bases). Germline CDR1 reads KGHSH; CDR2 reads LQKENI. V dropped 0 bases and J dropped 7 bases, with 13 bases sitting between them. This CDR3 spans 16 amino acids. CDR3 sequence: CASSPPGTRNNSPLHF. The DNA for the CDR3 is TGTGCCAGCTCACCACCTGGGACAAGAAACAATTCACCCCTCCACTTT. Filled out from reference TRBV18 and TRBJ1-6, the complete variable domain reads NAGVMQNPRHLVRRRGQEARLRCSPMKGHSHVYWYRQLPEEGLKFMVYLQKENIIDESGMPKERFSAEFPKEGPSILRIQQVVRGDSAAYFCASSPPGTRNNSPLHFGNGTRLTVT.

To note about this clone: The CDR3 ends on some other residue instead of the conserved phenylalanine or tryptophan, so this is likely a read error. This sequence joins TRBV2 and TRBJ1-5; the D is unclear. This CDR3 region has 15 residues. CDR1 and CDR2 from the germline V gene are SNHLY and FYNNEI. With 4 bases removed from V and 0 bases from J, the gap between germline ends came to 10 bases. Here the CDR3 DNA reads TGTGCCAGCAGTGGACACGGGAATAGCAATCAGCCCCAGCATTCT. Translation gives CASSGHGNSNQPQHS.

This clone was observed a single time. The chain employs TRBV7-8 and TRBJ2-1, with D unresolved. Trimming shortened V by 5 bases and J by 6 bases, and 8 bases separated the two germline ends. The CDR3 length is 12 residues. CDR1 is SGHVS, CDR2 FQNEAQ, per germline. The CDR3 DNA follows: TGTGCCAGCAGCCCTACCGGCAATGAGCAGTTCTTC. Translating gives CASSPTGNEQFF. The full variable domain, with the rest looked up from reference TRBV7-8 and TRBJ2-1, is GAGVSQSPRYKVAKRGQDVALRCDPISGHVSLFWYQQALGQGPEFLTYFQNEAQLDKSGLPSDRFFAERPEGSVSTLKIQRTQQEDSAVYLCASSPTGNEQFFGPGTRLTVL.

This clone was seen only a few times. The V call is TRBV19, the J call TRBJ1-5; D is possibly TRBD1 (6 bases). The CDR3 length is 15 residues. Germline assignment: CDR1 LNHDA and CDR2 SQIVND (reference sequence). V lost 2 bases to trimming and J lost 4 bases, with 12 bases between them. The CDR3 nucleotides are TGTGCCAGTAGTATATGGGGGGGCTATAATCAGCCCCAGCATTTT. Encoded protein: CASSIWGGYNQPQHF.

This clone showed up just once. This sequence joins TRBV27 and TRBJ2-1; TRBD2 matches at 12 bases. Germline V gene data show CDR1 as MNHEY and CDR2 as SMNVEV (reference sequence). Trimming took 4 bases from V and 8 from J; bases not matched to a gene: 0. CDR3 size: 13 residues. The CDR3 bases are TGTGCCAGCAGTTGGACTAGCGGGGATGAGCAGTTCTTC. The encoded protein is CASSWTSGDEQFF.

V and J are TRBV6-5 and TRBJ1-3; no definite D call. Germline V CDR1 and CDR2: MNHEY, SVGAGI. The CDR3 is made up of 14 amino acids. The V gene lost 6 bases and the J gene lost 1 base, with 10 bases spanning the gap. CDR3 sequence (DNA): TGTGCCAGCAGCCACGACAATTCTGGAAACACCATATATTTT. Translating it yields CASSHDNSGNTIYF.